Sequencing of this TCR beta chain was carried out in a study of shared clonotypes between healthy human individuals. The data were produced by immunoSEQ multiplex PCR, yet TCRdb's version contains in-frame clones alone and is incomplete. The sample lists around 2.5 million clones, 80% to 95% occurring once. The sequenced material came from naive CD4+ T cells from PBMCs. This sample's subset: CD45RA+ positively selected. The sequence came from a man between 18 and 29 years old in good health. Some clones in this sample may be carry-over from other donors' samples.

CDR3 loop: CASSEGGATTNEKLFF. In nucleotides, the CDR3 is TGTGCCAGCTCAGAAGGGGGGGCGACAACTAATGAAAAACTGTTTTTT. V is TRBV5-4 and J is TRBJ1-4; tentatively, D is TRBD1 (6 bases). The CDR3 sequence is 16 residues long. Germline V lookup: CDR1 SGHNT, CDR2 YYREEE (reference sequence). V was pared by 7 bases and J by 0 bases, with 16 bases between. The full variable domain, in which reference TRBV5-4 and TRBJ1-4 provide the parts outside the CDR3, is ETGVTQSPTHLIKTRGQQVTLRCSSQSGHNTVSWYQQALGQGPQFIFQYYREEENGRGNFPPRFSGLQFPNYSSELNVNALELDDSALYLCASSEGGATTNEKLFFGSGTQLSVL.